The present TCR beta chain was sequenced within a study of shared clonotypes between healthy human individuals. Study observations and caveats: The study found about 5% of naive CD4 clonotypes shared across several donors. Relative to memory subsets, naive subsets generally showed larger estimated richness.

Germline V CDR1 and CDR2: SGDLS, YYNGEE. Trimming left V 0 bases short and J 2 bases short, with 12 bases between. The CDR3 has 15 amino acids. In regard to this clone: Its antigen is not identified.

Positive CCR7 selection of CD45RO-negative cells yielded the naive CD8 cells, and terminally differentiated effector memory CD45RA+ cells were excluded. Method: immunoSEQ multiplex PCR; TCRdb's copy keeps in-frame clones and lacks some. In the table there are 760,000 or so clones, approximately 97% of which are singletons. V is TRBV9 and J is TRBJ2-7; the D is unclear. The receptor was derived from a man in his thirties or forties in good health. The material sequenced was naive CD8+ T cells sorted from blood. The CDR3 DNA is TGTGCCAGCAGCGTAGCGGCGAGCCCTACCTACGAGCAGTACTTC. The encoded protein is CASSVAASPTYEQYF. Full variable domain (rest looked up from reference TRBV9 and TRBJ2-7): DSGVTQTPKHLITATGQRVTLRCSPRSGDLSVYWYQQSLDQGLQFLIQYYNGEERAKGNILERFSAQQFPDLHSELNLSSLELGDSALYFCASSVAASPTYEQYFGPGTRLTVT.